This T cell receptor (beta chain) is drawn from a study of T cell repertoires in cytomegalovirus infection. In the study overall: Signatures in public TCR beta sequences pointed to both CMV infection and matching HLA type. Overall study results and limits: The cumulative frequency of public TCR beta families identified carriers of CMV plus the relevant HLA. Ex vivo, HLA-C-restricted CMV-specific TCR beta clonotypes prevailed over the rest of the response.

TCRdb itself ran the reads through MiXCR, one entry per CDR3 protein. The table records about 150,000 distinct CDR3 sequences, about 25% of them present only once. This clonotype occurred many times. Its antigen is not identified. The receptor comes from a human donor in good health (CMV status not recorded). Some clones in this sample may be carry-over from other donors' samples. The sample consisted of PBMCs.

CDR3 coding DNA: TGTGCCAGCAGCTTAGGTGGGGGGCGGGATACGCAGTATTTT. Its protein product is CASSLGGGRDTQYF. This chain links TRBV7-2 with TRBJ2-3; either TRBD1 or TRBD2 may supply D (6 bases each). CDR3 length: 14 amino acids. The V end lost 1 base, the J end lost 6 bases, and 11 bases lay between the germline ends. Germline CDR1 is SGHTA and CDR2 is FQGNSA.